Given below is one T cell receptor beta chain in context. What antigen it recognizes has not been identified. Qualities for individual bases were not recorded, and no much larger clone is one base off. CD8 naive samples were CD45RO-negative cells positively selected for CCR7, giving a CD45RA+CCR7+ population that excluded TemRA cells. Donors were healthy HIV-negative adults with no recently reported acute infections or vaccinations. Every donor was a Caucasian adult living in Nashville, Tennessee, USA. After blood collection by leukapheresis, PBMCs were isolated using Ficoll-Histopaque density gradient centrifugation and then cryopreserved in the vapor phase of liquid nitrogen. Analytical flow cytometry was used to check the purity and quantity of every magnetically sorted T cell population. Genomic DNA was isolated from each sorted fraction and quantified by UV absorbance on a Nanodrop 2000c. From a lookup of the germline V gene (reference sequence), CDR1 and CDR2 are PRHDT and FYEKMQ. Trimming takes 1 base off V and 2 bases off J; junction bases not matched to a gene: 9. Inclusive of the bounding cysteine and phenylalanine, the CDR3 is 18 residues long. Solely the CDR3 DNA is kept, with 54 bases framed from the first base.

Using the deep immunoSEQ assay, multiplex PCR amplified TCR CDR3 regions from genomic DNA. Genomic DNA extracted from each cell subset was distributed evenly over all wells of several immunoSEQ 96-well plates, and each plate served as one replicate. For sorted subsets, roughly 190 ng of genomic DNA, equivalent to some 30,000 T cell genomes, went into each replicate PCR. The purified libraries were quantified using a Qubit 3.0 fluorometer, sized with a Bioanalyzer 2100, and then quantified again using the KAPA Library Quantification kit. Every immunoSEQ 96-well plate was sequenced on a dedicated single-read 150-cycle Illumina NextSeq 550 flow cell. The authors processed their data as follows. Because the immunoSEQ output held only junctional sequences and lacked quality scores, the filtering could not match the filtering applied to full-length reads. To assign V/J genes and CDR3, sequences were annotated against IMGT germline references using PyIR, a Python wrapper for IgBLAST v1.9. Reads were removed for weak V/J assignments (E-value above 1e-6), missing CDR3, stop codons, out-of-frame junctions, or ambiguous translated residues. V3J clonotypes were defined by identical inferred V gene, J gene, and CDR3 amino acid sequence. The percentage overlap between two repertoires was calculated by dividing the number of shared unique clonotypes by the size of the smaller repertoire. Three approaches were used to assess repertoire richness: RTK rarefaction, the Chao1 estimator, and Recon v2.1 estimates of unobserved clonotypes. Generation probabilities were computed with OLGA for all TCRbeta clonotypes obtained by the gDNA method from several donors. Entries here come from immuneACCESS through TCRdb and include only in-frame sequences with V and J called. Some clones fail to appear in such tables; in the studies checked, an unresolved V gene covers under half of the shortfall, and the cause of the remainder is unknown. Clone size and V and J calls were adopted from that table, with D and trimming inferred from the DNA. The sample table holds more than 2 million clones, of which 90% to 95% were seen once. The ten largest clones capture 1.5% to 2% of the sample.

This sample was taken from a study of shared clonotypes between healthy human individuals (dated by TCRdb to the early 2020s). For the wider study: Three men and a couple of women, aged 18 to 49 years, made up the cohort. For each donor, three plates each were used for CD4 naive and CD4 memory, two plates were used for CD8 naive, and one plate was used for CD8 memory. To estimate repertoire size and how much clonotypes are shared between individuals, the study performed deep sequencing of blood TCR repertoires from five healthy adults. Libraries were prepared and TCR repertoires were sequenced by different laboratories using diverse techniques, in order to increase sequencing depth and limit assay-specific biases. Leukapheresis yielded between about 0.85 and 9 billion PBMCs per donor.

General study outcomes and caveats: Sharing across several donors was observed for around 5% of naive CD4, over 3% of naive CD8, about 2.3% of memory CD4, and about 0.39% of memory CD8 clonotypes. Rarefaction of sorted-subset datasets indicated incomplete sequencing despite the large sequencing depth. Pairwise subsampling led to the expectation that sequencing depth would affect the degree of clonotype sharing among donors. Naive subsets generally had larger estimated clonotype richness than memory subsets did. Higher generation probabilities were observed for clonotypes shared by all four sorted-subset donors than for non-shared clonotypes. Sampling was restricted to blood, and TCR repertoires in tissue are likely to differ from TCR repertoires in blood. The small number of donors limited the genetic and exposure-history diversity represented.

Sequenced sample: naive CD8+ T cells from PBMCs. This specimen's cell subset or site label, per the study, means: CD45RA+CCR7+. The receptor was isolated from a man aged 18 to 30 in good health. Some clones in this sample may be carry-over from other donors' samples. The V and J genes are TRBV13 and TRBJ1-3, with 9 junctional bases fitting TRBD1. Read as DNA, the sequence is TGTGCCAGCAGCTTAGAATTAGCGGGACAGGGTACTGGAAACACCATATATTTT. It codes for CASSLELAGQGTGNTIYF.